This entry lists 22 T cell receptor beta chains sequenced from one sample in a study of blood T cell repertoires in COVID-19. The repertoire was sequenced with immunoSEQ multiplex PCR; TCRdb's copy has only in-frame clones and lacks some. Here the sample spans around 200,000 clones, approximately 82% being singletons. The specimen was peripheral blood. Receptors originate from a middle-aged man with active or convalescent COVID-19.

This clone was seen once. The chain recombines TRBV30 with TRBJ1-2; no reliable D call. The CDR3 is made up of 13 amino acids. Germline values: CDR1 GTSNPN, CDR2 SVGIG (reference sequence). V lost 3 bases and J 8 bases, leaving 16 bases between the germline ends. The CDR3 spells CAWSVTGFGGYTF. The CDR3 DNA sequence: TGTGCCTGGAGCGTAACGGGATTCGGGGGCTACACCTTC.

The chain uses TRBV20-1 and TRBJ2-7; no reliable D call. Germline CDR1 and CDR2: DFQATT and SNEGSKA (reference sequence). The V gene lost 4 bases and the J gene lost 3 bases, with 7 bases spanning the gap. The CDR3 has 11 residues. The CDR3 DNA reads TGCAGTGCTACTACAGACTACGAGCAGTACTTC. It encodes CSATTDYEQYF.

This clone was counted a single time. The chain employs TRBV25-1 and TRBJ2-7, with D hard to call. V was clipped by 4 bases and J by 4 bases, with 11 bases between them. Germline CDR1 and CDR2: MGHDK and SYGVNS. CDR3 length equals 13 residues. For the CDR3, the DNA is TGTGCCAGCAGTGCCAGACAACCGTACGAGCAGTACTTC. It specifies CASSARQPYEQYF.

The V and J genes are TRBV7-2 and TRBJ1-5, with D uncertain. Between the trimmed V and J ends, which lost 5 bases and 0 bases, there was a span of 8 bases. CDR3 size: 14 residues. CDR1 and CDR2 from the germline V gene are SGHTA and FQGNSA. For the CDR3, the DNA is TGTGCCAGCAGCCGCGACTCTAGCAATCAGCCCCAGCATTTT. This encodes CASSRDSSNQPQHF.

The chain is built from TRBV6-2 or TRBV6-3 and TRBJ2-4; 10 nucleotides line up with TRBD1. Trimming cost V 6 bases and J 9 bases; bases outside gene matches: 5. The CDR3 runs to 13 residues. CDR1 and CDR2 (germline): MNHEY, SVGEGT. CDR3 in DNA: TGTGCCAGCAGCCCCGGACAGGGGGGCATTCAGTACTTC. This sequence encodes CASSPGQGGIQYF.

V and J are TRBV5-1 and TRBJ2-3; TRBD2 aligns across 8 bases. Germline CDR1 SGHRS, CDR2 YFSETQ. The CDR3 runs 14 residues. The V and J ends lost 4 bases and 6 bases, in that order; junction bases with no gene match: 7. The CDR3 DNA sequence: TGCGCCAGCAGCCCAGCGGGAGCTCTGGATACGCAGTATTTT. Translation: CASSPAGALDTQYF.

The chain joins TRBV6-5 to TRBJ1-6; 9 bases fit TRBD1. In germline, CDR1 is MNHEY, CDR2 SVGAGI. J was trimmed by 7 bases and V by 10 bases; bases with no gene match: 11. This CDR3 is built from 15 residues. The CDR3, as DNA: TGTGCCATACACTCGCGGGGGACAGGGAATTCACCCCTCCACTTT. Protein product: CAIHSRGTGNSPLHF.

The V call is TRBV4-2, the J call TRBJ2-7, with TRBD1 matching 10 bases. The germline V gene encodes CDR1 LGHNA and CDR2 YNFKEQ. V was pared by 5 bases and J by 3 bases, with 7 bases of the junction left unmatched. The CDR3 runs 15 residues. CDR3 nucleotide sequence: TGTGCCAGCAGCTCCGCCGGGGACAGGGGCTACGAGCAGTACTTC. Translation: CASSSAGDRGYEQYF.

V and J are TRBV27 and TRBJ1-1; TRBD1 matches at 7 bases. This CDR3 spans 13 amino acids. Germline V gene data show CDR1 as MNHEY and CDR2 as SMNVEV (reference sequence). J was trimmed by 5 bases and V by 4 bases; bases with no gene match: 4. This CDR3 reads CASSSGQRTEAFF. CDR3 DNA sequence: TGTGCCAGCAGTTCGGGACAGCGAACTGAAGCTTTCTTT.

The J gene is TRBJ1-3, the V gene TRBV11-2; 7 nucleotides agree with TRBD1. The CDR3 is made up of 15 amino acids. Germline V gene data show CDR1 as SGHAT and CDR2 as FQNNGV. Trimming at V came to 0 bases and at J to 5 bases, leaving 4 bases not matched to a gene. CDR3 region: CASSLDRDSRNTIYF. CDR3 nucleotide sequence: TGTGCCAGCAGCTTAGATCGGGACAGCCGAAACACCATATATTTT.

This chain links TRBV10-2 with TRBJ2-1; D not certain. The CDR3 has 13 amino acids. V lost 8 bases and J 2 bases, leaving 10 bases between the germline ends. The germline V gene has CDR1 WSHSY and CDR2 SAAADI. CDR3 sequence: CASSLITYNEQFF. In nucleotides, the CDR3 is TGCGCCAGCTCCCTTATTACCTACAATGAGCAGTTCTTC.

The chain combines TRBV5-1 with TRBJ2-2; 8 bases agree with TRBD1. Per germline, CDR1 SGHRS and CDR2 YFSETQ. The ends lost 7 bases at V and 1 base at J; junction bases unmatched: 6. The CDR3 covers 15 residues. Here the CDR3 reads CASFLDRVNTGELFF. CDR3 sequence (DNA): TGCGCCAGCTTTTTGGACAGGGTGAACACCGGGGAGCTGTTTTTT.

The chain joins TRBV11-3 to TRBJ2-7; the D gene is possibly TRBD2 (5 bases). The CDR3 is made up of 14 amino acids. Germline assignment: CDR1 SGHNT and CDR2 YENEEA. V lost 4 bases to trimming and J lost 0 bases, with 10 bases between them. CDR3 nucleotides: TGTGCCAGCAGCTCCTTTCGGGACTCCTACGAGCAGTACTTC. Translating it yields CASSSFRDSYEQYF.

This clone has only a few counts. This chain connects TRBV29-1 to TRBJ1-1, with D possibly TRBD1 on 6 matching bases. Germline V gene lookup returns CDR1 SQVTM and CDR2 ANQGSEA. The CDR3 is 13 amino acids. V was trimmed by 7 bases and J by 0 bases, leaving 12 bases between them. CDR3 residues: CSAGQTLNTEAFF. In DNA, the CDR3 is TGCAGCGCTGGACAGACCCTGAACACTGAAGCTTTCTTT.

The chain couples TRBV6-5 to TRBJ2-1, with D possibly TRBD2 on 5 matching bases. CDR1 is MNHEY, CDR2 SVGAGI, per germline. The CDR3 is 15 residues long. With 2 bases removed from V and 6 bases from J, the gap between germline ends came to 14 bases. CDR3 in DNA: TGTGCCAGCAGTTACGGGAGTAGCGCCATCAATGAGCAGTTCTTC. Its translation is CASSYGSSAINEQFF.

This sequence joins TRBV27 and TRBJ1-5; D is unresolved. Germline CDR1 is MNHEY and CDR2 is SMNVEV (reference sequence). The germline V and J ends were trimmed by 3 bases and 0 bases, with 9 bases remaining between them. The CDR3 has 15 residues. The CDR3: CASSFSGYSNQPQHF. The DNA for the CDR3 is TGTGCCAGCAGTTTTAGCGGTTATAGCAATCAGCCCCAGCATTTT.

This clone has just one count. This chain joins TRBV9 and TRBJ2-2; 8 positions match TRBD1. The CDR3 consists of 15 residues. The germline CDR1 and CDR2 sequences are SGDLS and YYNGEE. After removal of 4 bases from V and 3 bases from J, the junction contained 5 bases not matched to a gene. The CDR3 bases are TGTGCCAGCAGCCGAAGGACAGGGCACACCGGGGAGCTGTTTTTT. This translates into CASSRRTGHTGELFF.

The chain is built from TRBV29-1 and TRBJ1-1, with D uncertain. Trimming removed 7 bases from V and 9 bases from J, with 15 bases in between. Germline CDR1 SQVTM, CDR2 ANQGSEA. This CDR3 is 11 amino acids long. DNA of the CDR3: TGCAGCGCTTCTTACAGTACTCAAGCTTTCTTT. It specifies CSASYSTQAFF.

This chain connects TRBV3-1 (or the pseudogene TRBV3-2) to TRBJ1-5, with D perhaps TRBD1 (6 bases). CDR1 LGHDT and CDR2 YNNKEL come from the germline V gene (reference sequence). Trimming pared 4 bases from V and 7 bases from J, leaving 17 bases between. The CDR3 loop spans 15 amino acids. The chain's CDR3 is CASSRIPGEGQPQHF. In DNA form, the CDR3 reads TGTGCCAGCAGCCGGATCCCAGGGGAGGGCCAGCCCCAGCATTTT.

The CDR3 spells CASMVSSIGEAFF. In DNA, the CDR3 is TGTGCCAGCATGGTCAGCAGCATCGGGGAAGCTTTCTTT. The chain links TRBV2 to TRBJ1-1; D remains unclear. Germline CDR1 is SNHLY and CDR2 is FYNNEI. The CDR3 covers 13 residues. The V end was cut by 7 bases, the J end by 8 bases, with 17 bases between.

The chain carries TRBV23-1 and TRBJ2-7; 10 bases match TRBD2. TRBV23-1 is marked as an open reading frame, function uncertain. This CDR3 comprises 14 residues. Trimming at V came to 6 bases and at J to 7 bases, leaving 9 bases not matched to a gene. CDR3 nucleotide sequence: TGCGCCAGCAGGTCTCTAGCGGGAGCGAGGGAGCAGTACTTC. Protein: CASRSLAGAREQYF.

The chain recombines TRBV10-3 with TRBJ1-4; D is perhaps TRBD1 (6 bases). CDR1 ENHRY and CDR2 SYGVKD come from the germline V gene. This CDR3 is built from 14 residues. Trimming removed 4 bases at V and 5 bases at J, with 11 bases between. The CDR3 reads CAISGTEKNEKLFF. The CDR3 region has the DNA TGTGCCATCAGTGGGACAGAAAAGAATGAAAAACTGTTTTTT.